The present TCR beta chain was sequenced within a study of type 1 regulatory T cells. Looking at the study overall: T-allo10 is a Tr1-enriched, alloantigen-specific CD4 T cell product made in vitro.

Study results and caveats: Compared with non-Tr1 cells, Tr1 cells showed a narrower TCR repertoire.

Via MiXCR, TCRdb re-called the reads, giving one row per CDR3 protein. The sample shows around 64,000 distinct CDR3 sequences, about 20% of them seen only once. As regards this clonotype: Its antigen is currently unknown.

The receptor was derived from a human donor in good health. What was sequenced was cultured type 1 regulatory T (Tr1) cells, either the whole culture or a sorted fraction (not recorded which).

CDR3 coding DNA: TGTGCCATCAGTGAGCCGACAGGCCATAGAGGGACCGGGGAGCTGTTTTTT. This translates into CAISEPTGHRGTGELFF. This chain uses TRBV10-3 with TRBJ2-2; TRBD1 is a possible D gene (6 bases). Germline CDR1 and CDR2: ENHRY and SYGVKD. The CDR3 loop spans 17 amino acids. Trimming removed 2 bases from V and 5 bases from J, with 18 bases in between.